These 20 T cell receptor beta chains originate from one sample sequenced in a study of Ad26.COV2.S vaccination and SARS-CoV-2 variants. The treatment: over 15 received Ad26.COV2.S at low or high dose, single or two shots; roughly 5 received placebo; per-sample allocation not given. Sample collection was performed on day 63 after the first vaccine or placebo injection. Clones were read by immunoSEQ multiplex PCR, and TCRdb kept only the in-frame ones, dropping some. Among 320,000 or so clones listed, under 90% were seen once. Material: peripheral blood, obtained in a trial of Ad26.COV2.S vaccine versus placebo. The receptors were sampled from a person between 18 and 65 years old who received the Ad26.COV2.S COVID-19 vaccine or a placebo.

This clone was seen only a few times. V is TRBV10-1 and J is TRBJ2-1; TRBD2 matches 11 bases. V gave up 8 bases and J gave up 10 bases; unmatched junction bases: 10. The germline gives CDR1 WNHNN, CDR2 SYGVQD (reference sequence). The CDR3 extends over 14 amino acids. CDR3 coding DNA: TGCGCCAGCTCCGGGACTAGCGGCCGCAACGAGCAGTTCTTC. Translating it yields CASSGTSGRNEQFF.

V and J are TRBV6-5 and TRBJ1-1; 7 nucleotides line up with TRBD1. CDR1 is MNHEY and CDR2 is SVGAGI in the germline V gene. This CDR3 comprises 14 residues. After removal of 6 bases from V and 5 bases from J, the junction contained 9 bases not matched to a gene. Here the CDR3 DNA reads TGTGCCAGCAGATTACAGGGGCCCCGGACTGAAGCTTTCTTT. Translated: CASRLQGPRTEAFF.

This clone is labeled large. Other DNA sequences in this specimen translate into the identical CDR3. This rearrangement joins TRBV14 to TRBJ1-2; 9 bases agree with TRBD1. This CDR3 region has 15 residues. Germline loops: CDR1 SGHDN, CDR2 FVKESK. The ends lost 3 bases at V and 3 bases at J; junction bases unmatched: 5. CDR3 protein: CASSHEGQGYYGYTF. Here the CDR3 DNA reads TGTGCCAGCAGCCATGAGGGACAGGGATACTATGGCTACACCTTC.

In this sample, this clone turned up many times. The chain is built from TRBV5-1 and TRBJ2-2, with 8 bases identical to TRBD1. The CDR3 loop spans 15 amino acids. J gave up 3 bases and V 3 bases, and 4 bases lay outside the gene matches. Germline V gene lookup returns CDR1 SGHRS and CDR2 YFSETQ. CDR3: CASSWDRSYTGELFF. In nucleotides, the CDR3 is TGCGCCAGCAGCTGGGACAGGTCCTACACCGGGGAGCTGTTTTTT.

V is TRBV6-7 and J is TRBJ2-7; TRBD2 matches 7 bases. TRBV6-7 qualifies as an ORF whose function is uncertain. The CDR3 totals 19 residues. V shed 7 bases and J 2 bases; nucleotides not matched to a gene: 23. The CDR3 DNA reads as TGTGCCAGCAATCCAGAGGGTGGAAGCGGGGTAAATCTTCCCTACGAGCAGTACTTC. It codes for CASNPEGGSGVNLPYEQYF.

CDR3 amino acids: CASSPRGGGKTNEKLFF. The CDR3 DNA is TGTGCCAGCAGTCCAAGAGGGGGGGGCAAGACTAATGAAAAACTGTTTTTT. The chain combines TRBV27 with TRBJ1-4; the D gene is possibly TRBD1 (6 bases). This CDR3 contains 17 residues. CDR1 is MNHEY, CDR2 SMNVEV, per germline (reference sequence). V was trimmed by 5 bases and J by 2 bases, leaving 18 bases between them.

This chain connects TRBV6-5 to TRBJ2-7; weak D call: TRBD2 (5 bases). Germline CDR1 and CDR2: MNHEY and SVGAGI. Trimming took off 2 bases at V and 3 bases at J, with 11 bases between the two ends. The CDR3 runs to 14 residues. The CDR3 nucleotides read TGTGCCAGCAGTTACGAGGGTGGAGGCTACGAGCAGTACTTC. Protein product: CASSYEGGGYEQYF.

V gene TRBV11-2 combines with J gene TRBJ1-4; D gene ambiguous. Germline V lookup: CDR1 SGHAT, CDR2 FQNNGV. Trimming cost V 1 base and J 1 base, with 13 bases left between them. This CDR3 is built from 17 residues. For the CDR3, the DNA is TGTGCCAGCAGCTTAGGCCCAGCATCAGGAACTAATGAAAAACTGTTTTTT. Its protein is CASSLGPASGTNEKLFF.

The chain carries TRBV5-6 and TRBJ1-2; D is ambiguous. The CDR3 consists of 13 residues. V dropped 0 bases and J dropped 8 bases, with 11 bases sitting between them. Germline V gives CDR1 SGHDT, CDR2 YYEEEE. In DNA form, the CDR3 reads TGTGCCAGCAGCTTGGTGGAACCGGAGGGCTACACCTTC. Amino acid sequence: CASSLVEPEGYTF. The variable domain in full, with the rest retrieved from reference TRBV5-6 and TRBJ1-2, is DAGVTQSPTHLIKTRGQQVTLRCSPKSGHDTVSWYQQALGQGPQFIFQYYEEEERQRGNFPDRFSGHQFPNYSSELNVNALLLGDSALYLCASSLVEPEGYTFGSGTRLTVV.

This chain uses TRBV19 with TRBJ1-5; no firm D call. V lost 3 bases and J 5 bases, leaving 20 bases between the germline ends. The CDR3 length is 17 residues. The germline gives CDR1 LNHDA, CDR2 SQIVND (reference sequence). This chain's CDR3 is CASSIFGWGGVYQPQHF. The CDR3 nucleotides are TGTGCCAGTAGTATTTTCGGTTGGGGTGGGGTGTATCAGCCCCAGCATTTT.

V gene TRBV5-1 combines with J gene TRBJ2-7, with unresolved D. Germline CDR1 SGHRS, CDR2 YFSETQ. Trimming cost V 1 base and J 2 bases, with 10 bases left between them. The CDR3 totals 14 residues. The CDR3 loop is CASSLSSQPYEQYF. CDR3 sequence (DNA): TGCGCCAGCAGCTTGTCGAGCCAACCCTACGAGCAGTACTTC. The full variable domain, in which reference TRBV5-1 and TRBJ2-7 provide the parts outside the CDR3, is KAGVTQTPRYLIKTRGQQVTLSCSPISGHRSVSWYQQTPGQGLQFLFEYFSETQRNKGNFPGRFSGRQFSNSRSEMNVSTLELGDSALYLCASSLSSQPYEQYFGPGTRLTVT.

This clone was counted once. The CDR3 DNA is TGCGCCAGCAGCCTATTCGGGACAGAAAGCACAGATACGCAGTATTTT. The encoded protein is CASSLFGTESTDTQYF. This chain joins TRBV4-1 and TRBJ2-3, with 7 bases that match TRBD1. Germline V lookup: CDR1 MGHRA, CDR2 YSYEKL. This CDR3 comprises 16 residues. V shed 4 bases, J shed 0 bases, and the junction held 7 bases outside the gene matches.

This chain links TRBV18 with TRBJ2-3; no clear D gene. The CDR3 is 15 residues long. V lost 5 bases and J 3 bases, leaving 15 bases between the germline ends. Per germline, CDR1 KGHSH and CDR2 LQKENI. CDR3 nucleotides: TGTGCCAGCTCATCCTTCCCCCCGCAGACAGATACGCAGTATTTT. Translating it yields CASSSFPPQTDTQYF.

The CDR3 loop is CASSTGLAGVMNTQYF. DNA of the CDR3: TGTGCCAGCAGCACGGGACTAGCGGGAGTAATGAATACGCAGTATTTT. The V and J genes are TRBV7-9 and TRBJ2-3; 14 nucleotides line up with TRBD2. Trimming cost V 5 bases and J 7 bases; bases outside gene matches: 8. Germline V gene sequence: CDR1 SEHNR, CDR2 FQNEAQ (reference sequence). The CDR3 is 16 residues long.

The CDR3 DNA is TGCGCCAGCAGCTTGGCCCCCGGACAGGAGCGAACTAGAGGCTACACCTTC. Translating it yields CASSLAPGQERTRGYTF. The rearrangement joins TRBV5-1 to TRBJ1-2, with 7 positions matching TRBD1. There are 17 residues in the CDR3. Germline CDR1 reads SGHRS; CDR2 reads YFSETQ. After removal of 0 bases from V and 8 bases from J, the junction contained 16 bases not matched to a gene.

The chain links TRBV5-6 to TRBJ1-6; 7 nucleotides match TRBD1. The germline V gene encodes CDR1 SGHDT and CDR2 YYEEEE. The CDR3 is made up of 12 amino acids. Germline trimming cut 0 bases from V and 17 bases from J; bases unmatched to any gene: 5. The CDR3 reads CASSLEGTAVHF. CDR3 in DNA: TGTGCCAGCAGCTTGGAGGGGACAGCAGTCCACTTT.

The V gene is TRBV18, the J gene TRBJ1-1, with 9 bases fitting TRBD1. The ends lost 2 bases at V and 5 bases at J; junction bases unmatched: 3. Germline loops: CDR1 KGHSH, CDR2 LQKENI. This CDR3 comprises 14 residues. CDR3: CASSPGQGRTEAFF. The CDR3 bases are TGTGCCAGCTCACCAGGACAGGGGAGGACTGAAGCTTTCTTT.

This clone came up a few times. The same CDR3 also results from other DNA sequences found in this sample. This rearrangement joins TRBV19 to TRBJ1-1, with D hard to call. The CDR3 spans 13 residues. CDR1 and CDR2 from the germline V gene are LNHDA and SQIVND (reference sequence). The V gene lost 3 bases and the J gene lost 5 bases, with 10 bases spanning the gap. The CDR3 loop is CASSIGTGTEAFF. The CDR3 DNA is TGTGCCAGTAGTATCGGAACGGGGACTGAAGCTTTCTTT.

This chain connects TRBV5-5 to TRBJ1-6; D may be TRBD1 (5 bases). Germline CDR1 SGHKS, CDR2 YYEKEE (reference sequence). The germline V and J ends were trimmed by 4 bases and 8 bases, with 19 bases remaining between them. The CDR3 is 16 amino acids. CDR3 protein: CASSPWAGPLDSPLHF. The CDR3 coding sequence is TGTGCCAGCAGCCCGTGGGCAGGGCCTTTAGATTCACCCCTCCACTTT.

The genes are TRBV3-1 (or the pseudogene TRBV3-2) and TRBJ2-1; a possible D gene is TRBD2 (5 bases). This CDR3 comprises 15 residues. Between the trimmed V and J ends, which lost 3 bases and 0 bases, there was a span of 9 bases. Germline V gene lookup returns CDR1 LGHDT and CDR2 YNNKEL (reference sequence). In DNA form, the CDR3 reads TGTGCCAGCAGCCAGCCTGGGAGCTCCTACAATGAGCAGTTCTTC. Protein sequence: CASSQPGSSYNEQFF.